These 3 T cell receptor beta chains share one sample of origin, sequenced in a study of cytomegalovirus exposure and HLA in healthy donors. Researchers ran the PCR with 60 Vbeta and 13 Jbeta primers. Clones were sequenced by immunoSEQ multiplex PCR, and TCRdb holds only the in-frame ones, with some missing. This table holds 100,000 or so clones, around three quarters found once. Sequenced: PBMCs. The receptor set was obtained from a woman between 45 and 65 years old in good health and CMV-seropositive.

The gene calls are TRBV14 and TRBJ1-2; 7 nucleotides line up with TRBD1. Germline trimming cut 1 base from V and 0 bases from J; bases unmatched to any gene: 8. CDR3 length: 17 residues. The germline V gene has CDR1 SGHDN and CDR2 FVKESK. The CDR3 DNA sequence: TGTGCCAGCAGCCAAGTCGCCGGGACAGCGACTAACTATGGCTACACCTTC. Its protein product is CASSQVAGTATNYGYTF.

The chain is built from TRBV11-3 and TRBJ2-1; TRBD2 aligns across 8 bases. CDR3 length: 15 residues. With V trimmed by 0 bases and J by 3 bases, 1 base remained unmatched. Germline V gives CDR1 SGHNT, CDR2 YENEEA. The CDR3 here is CASSLDGGVYNEQFF. The CDR3 bases are TGTGCCAGCAGCTTAGACGGGGGGGTCTACAATGAGCAGTTCTTC.

This clone was seen just once. CDR3 bases: TGTGCCAGCAGTCCTTTTAGGGGGAGTAAGAACACTGAAGCTTTCTTT. Translated: CASSPFRGSKNTEAFF. The chain has TRBV2 and TRBJ1-1; possibly TRBD1 for D (6 bases). V was shortened by 5 bases and J by 1 base, with 17 bases between the two germline ends. Per the germline V gene, CDR1 is SNHLY and CDR2 is FYNNEI. The CDR3 extends over 16 amino acids. The complete variable domain, with remaining parts taken from reference TRBV2 and TRBJ1-1, reads EPEVTQTPSHQVTQMGQEVILRCVPISNHLYFYWYRQILGQKVEFLVSFYNNEISEKSEIFDDQFSVERPDGSNFTLKIRSTKLEDSAMYFCASSPFRGSKNTEAFFGQGTRLTVV.